Sequencing of this TCR beta chain was carried out in a study of shared clonotypes between healthy human individuals. The method was immunoSEQ multiplex PCR; TCRdb's version includes in-frame clones alone and lacks a portion of them. There are approximately 1.5 million clones in the sample; 98% occur only once, and approximately 0.4% lies in the top ten. V lost 8 bases to trimming and J lost 4 bases, with 13 bases between them. Germline V gives CDR1 MNHEY, CDR2 SMNVEV (reference sequence). This CDR3 has 13 amino acids. The V and J genes are TRBV27 and TRBJ2-3; D unclear. The TCR sequence derives from a man under 40 in good health. Sequenced sample: naive CD4+ T cells sorted from blood. Subset of the sample: CD45RA+ positively selected. The CDR3 nucleotides read TGTGCCAGCGCCGCTATGGATCCAGATACGCAGTATTTT. Translation: CASAAMDPDTQYF.